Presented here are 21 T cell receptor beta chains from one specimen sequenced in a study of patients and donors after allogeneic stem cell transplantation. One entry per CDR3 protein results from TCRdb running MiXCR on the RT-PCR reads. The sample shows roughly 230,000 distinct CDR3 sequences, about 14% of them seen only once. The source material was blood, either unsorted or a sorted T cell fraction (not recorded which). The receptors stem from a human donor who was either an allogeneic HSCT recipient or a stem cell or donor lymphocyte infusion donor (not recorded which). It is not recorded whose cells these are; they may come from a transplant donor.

CDR3 nucleotides: TGCAGTGCCGAGTCGGGACTAGCGGGGGTCTACAATGAGCAGTTCTTC. It translates to CSAESGLAGVYNEQFF. The chain recombines TRBV20-1 with TRBJ2-1, with 14 bases fitting TRBD2. The CDR3 spans 16 residues. Germline V gene sequence: CDR1 DFQATT, CDR2 SNEGSKA (reference sequence). V lost 6 bases and J lost 3; bases outside the gene matches: 7.

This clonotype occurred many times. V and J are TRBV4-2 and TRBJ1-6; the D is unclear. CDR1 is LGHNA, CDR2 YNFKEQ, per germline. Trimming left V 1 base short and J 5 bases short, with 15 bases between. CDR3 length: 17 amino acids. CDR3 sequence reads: CASSQVALRADNSPLHF. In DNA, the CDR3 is TGTGCCAGCAGCCAAGTGGCCCTGAGGGCCGATAATTCACCCCTCCACTTT.

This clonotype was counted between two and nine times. CDR3 DNA sequence: TGCAGTGCTCGGGACAGGGGCCCCTACAATGAGCAGTTCTTC. Amino acids: CSARDRGPYNEQFF. This sequence joins TRBV20-1 and TRBJ2-1; TRBD1 aligns across 10 bases. CDR1 DFQATT and CDR2 SNEGSKA come from the germline V gene (reference sequence). Trimming at V came to 5 bases and at J to 2 bases, leaving 3 bases not matched to a gene. The CDR3 has 14 amino acids.

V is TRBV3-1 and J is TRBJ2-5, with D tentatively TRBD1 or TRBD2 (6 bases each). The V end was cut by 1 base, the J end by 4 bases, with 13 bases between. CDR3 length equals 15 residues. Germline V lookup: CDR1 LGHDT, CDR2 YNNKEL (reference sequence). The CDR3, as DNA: TGTGCCAGCAGCCAAGTCCGGGGGCGCCTAGAGACCCAGTACTTC. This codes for CASSQVRGRLETQYF.

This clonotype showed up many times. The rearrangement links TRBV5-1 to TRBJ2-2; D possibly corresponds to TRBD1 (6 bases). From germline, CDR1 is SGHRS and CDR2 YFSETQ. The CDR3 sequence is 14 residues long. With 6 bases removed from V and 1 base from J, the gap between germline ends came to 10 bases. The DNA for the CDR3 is TGCGCCAGCAAGTTACAGGGGAACACCGGGGAGCTGTTTTTT. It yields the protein CASKLQGNTGELFF. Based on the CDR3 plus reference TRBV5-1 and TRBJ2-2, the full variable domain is KAGVTQTPRYLIKTRGQQVTLSCSPISGHRSVSWYQQTPGQGLQFLFEYFSETQRNKGNFPGRFSGRQFSNSRSEMNVSTLELGDSALYLCASKLQGNTGELFFGEGSRLTVL.

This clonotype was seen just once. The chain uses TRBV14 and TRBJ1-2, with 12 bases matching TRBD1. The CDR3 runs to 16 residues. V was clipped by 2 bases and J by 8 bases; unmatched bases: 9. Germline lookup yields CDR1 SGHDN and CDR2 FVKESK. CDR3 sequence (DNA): TGTGCCAGCAGCCAATACTGGGACAGGGGGCTGGGAGGCTACACCTTC. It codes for CASSQYWDRGLGGYTF.

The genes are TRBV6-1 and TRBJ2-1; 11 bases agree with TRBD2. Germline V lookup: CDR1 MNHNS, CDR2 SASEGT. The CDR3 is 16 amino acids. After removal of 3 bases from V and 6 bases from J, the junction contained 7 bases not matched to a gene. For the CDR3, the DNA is TGTGCCAGCAGTGAGCTTAGCGGGAGGGCGGGCAATGAGCAGTTCTTC. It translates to CASSELSGRAGNEQFF.

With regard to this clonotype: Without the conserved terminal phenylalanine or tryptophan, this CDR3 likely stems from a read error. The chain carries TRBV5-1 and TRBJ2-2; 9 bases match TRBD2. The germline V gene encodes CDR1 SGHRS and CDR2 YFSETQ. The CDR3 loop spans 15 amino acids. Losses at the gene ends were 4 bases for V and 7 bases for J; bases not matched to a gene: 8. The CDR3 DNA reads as TGCGCCAGCAGCCCCCCGACTAGCGGAGGCGGGGAGCTGTTTTCT. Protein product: CASSPPTSGGGELFS.

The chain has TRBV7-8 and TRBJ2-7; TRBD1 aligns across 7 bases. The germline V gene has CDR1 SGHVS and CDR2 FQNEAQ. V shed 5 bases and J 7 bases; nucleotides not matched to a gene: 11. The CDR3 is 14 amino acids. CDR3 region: CASSGRTGVWEQYF. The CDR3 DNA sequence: TGTGCCAGCAGCGGACGGACAGGTGTATGGGAGCAGTACTTC.

CDR3 region: CASTPLRGSSYNEQFF. CDR3 in DNA: TGTGCCAGTACCCCCCTGCGGGGGAGCTCCTACAATGAGCAGTTCTTC. V usage is TRBV19 and J usage is TRBJ2-1, with 7 bases identical to TRBD2. The length of the CDR3 is 16 residues. Germline V gene lookup returns CDR1 LNHDA and CDR2 SQIVND (reference sequence). V gave up 7 bases and J gave up 0 bases; unmatched junction bases: 9.

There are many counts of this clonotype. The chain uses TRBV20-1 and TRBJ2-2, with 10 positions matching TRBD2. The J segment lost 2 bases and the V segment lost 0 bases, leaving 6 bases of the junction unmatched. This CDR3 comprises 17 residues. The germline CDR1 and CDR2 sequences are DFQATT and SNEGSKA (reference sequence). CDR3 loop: CSARDRLAGVNTGELFF. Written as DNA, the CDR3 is TGCAGTGCTAGAGATCGTCTAGCGGGGGTCAACACCGGGGAGCTGTTTTTT.

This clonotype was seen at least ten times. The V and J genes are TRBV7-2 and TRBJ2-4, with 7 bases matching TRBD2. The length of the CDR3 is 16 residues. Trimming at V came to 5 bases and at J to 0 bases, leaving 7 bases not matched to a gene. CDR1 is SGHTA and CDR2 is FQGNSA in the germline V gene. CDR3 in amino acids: CASSAGTNRAKNIQYF. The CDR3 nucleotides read TGTGCCAGCAGCGCCGGGACTAACCGAGCCAAAAACATTCAGTACTTC.

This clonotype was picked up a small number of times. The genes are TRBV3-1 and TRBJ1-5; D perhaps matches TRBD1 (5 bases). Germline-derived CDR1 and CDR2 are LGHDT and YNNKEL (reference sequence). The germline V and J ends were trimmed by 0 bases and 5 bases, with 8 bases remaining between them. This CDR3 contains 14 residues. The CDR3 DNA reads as TGTGCCAGCAGCCAAGACTCAGGGCATCAGCCCCAGCATTTT. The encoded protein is CASSQDSGHQPQHF.

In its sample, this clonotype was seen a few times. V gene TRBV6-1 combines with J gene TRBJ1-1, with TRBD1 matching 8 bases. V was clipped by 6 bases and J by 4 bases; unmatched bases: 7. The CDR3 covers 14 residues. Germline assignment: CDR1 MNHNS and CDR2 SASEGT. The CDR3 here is CASRGITGGTEAFF. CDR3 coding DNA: TGTGCCAGCAGAGGGATTACAGGGGGCACTGAAGCTTTCTTT.

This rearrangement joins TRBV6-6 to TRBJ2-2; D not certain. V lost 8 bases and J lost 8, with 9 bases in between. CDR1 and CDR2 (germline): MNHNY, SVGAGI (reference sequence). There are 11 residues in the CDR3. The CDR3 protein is CASGKKGELFF. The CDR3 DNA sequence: TGTGCCAGCGGCAAAAAAGGGGAGCTGTTTTTT.

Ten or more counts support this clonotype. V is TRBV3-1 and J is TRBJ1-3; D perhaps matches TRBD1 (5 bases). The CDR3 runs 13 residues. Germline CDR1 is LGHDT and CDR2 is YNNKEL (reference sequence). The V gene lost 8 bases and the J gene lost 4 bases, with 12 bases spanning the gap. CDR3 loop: CASQGSGGNTIYF. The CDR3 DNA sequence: TGTGCCAGCCAGGGCAGTGGGGGAAACACCATATATTTT.

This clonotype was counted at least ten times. The CDR3, as DNA: TGTGCCAGCAGCCAAGTTACTGACGGGAATCAGCCCCAGCATTTT. This sequence encodes CASSQVTDGNQPQHF. This chain links TRBV4-2 with TRBJ1-5, with D hard to call. The CDR3 sequence is 15 residues long. From germline, CDR1 is LGHNA and CDR2 YNFKEQ. Between the trimmed V and J ends, which lost 1 base and 4 bases, there was a span of 11 bases.

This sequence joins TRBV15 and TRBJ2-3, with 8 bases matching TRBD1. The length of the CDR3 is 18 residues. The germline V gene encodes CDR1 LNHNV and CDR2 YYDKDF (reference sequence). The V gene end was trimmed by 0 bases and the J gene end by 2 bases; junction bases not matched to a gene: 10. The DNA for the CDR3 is TGTGCCACCAGCAGAGATCGCGGCAGGGGGCATTCCACAGATACGCAGTATTTT. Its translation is CATSRDRGRGHSTDTQYF.

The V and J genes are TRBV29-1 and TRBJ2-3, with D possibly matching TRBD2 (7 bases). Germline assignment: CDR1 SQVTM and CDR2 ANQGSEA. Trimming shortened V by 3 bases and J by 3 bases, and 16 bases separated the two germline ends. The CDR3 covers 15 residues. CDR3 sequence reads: CSVDVTGGPTDTQYF. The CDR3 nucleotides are TGCAGCGTTGACGTTACGGGGGGCCCGACAGATACGCAGTATTTT.

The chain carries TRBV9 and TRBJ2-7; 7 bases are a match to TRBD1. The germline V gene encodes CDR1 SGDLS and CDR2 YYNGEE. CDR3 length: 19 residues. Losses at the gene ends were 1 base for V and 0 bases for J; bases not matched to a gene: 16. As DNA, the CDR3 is TGTGCCAGCAGCGTATCGCCGTCGACAGGGTGGGGAGCCTCCTACGAGCAGTACTTC. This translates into CASSVSPSTGWGASYEQYF.

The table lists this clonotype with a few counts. For the CDR3, the DNA is TGCGCCACCTCCCAAACTTACTACGAGCAGTACTTC. Its translation: CATSQTYYEQYF. The chain carries TRBV10-2 and TRBJ2-7; D ambiguous. Germline CDR1 reads WSHSY; CDR2 reads SAAADI. Between the trimmed V and J ends, which lost 10 bases and 3 bases, there was a span of 13 bases. This CDR3 spans 12 amino acids.